This paragraph reports one TCR beta chain. This entry belongs to a study of blood T cell repertoires in COVID-19. Study-level information: Sites in the United States, Italy and Spain provided acute and convalescent COVID-19 samples. In each case, the material was cDNA or gDNA derived from T cells, B-cell-depleted T cells, or PBMCs.

Source study methods: Reference gene primers were amplified, and this amplification served to estimate nucleated cell counts. TCRdb's table, derived via immunoSEQ multiplex PCR, lists solely in-frame clones and lacks some. That table supplies the V and J calls and clone size; D and trimming were determined from the DNA. The table has roughly 110,000 clones, 89% seen once. CDR3 length equals 16 residues. Germline-derived CDR1 and CDR2 are LGHNA and YSLEER. V was clipped by 1 base and J by 8 bases; unmatched bases: 9. This sequence was found in a man between 35 and 55 years old with active or convalescent COVID-19. The chain carries TRBV4-3 and TRBJ2-1, with 9 bases that match TRBD2. The sequenced sample consisted of peripheral blood. The DNA for the CDR3 is TGCGCCAGCAGCCAAGGGGCGGGAGGGCCCTCGTATGAGCAGTTCTTC. Translation gives CASSQGAGGPSYEQFF.